Listed below are T cell receptor beta chains from one sample, sequenced in a study of blood T cell repertoires in COVID-19. Produced via immunoSEQ multiplex PCR; TCRdb's table is partial and in-frame only. The table shows 250,000 to 350,000 clones, with 70% to 90% occurring only once. The specimen was peripheral blood. Receptors originate from a woman between 50 and 59 years old who had recovered from COVID-19. The CDR3 runs from the conserved cysteine through the conserved F or W. D genes are given only for firm matches. Expanded clones are given a class, and other clones once, few, many or no size at all.

abundance: .; j_gene: TRBJ2-1; v_gene: TRBV30; d_gene: .; CDR3aa: CAWTKYSLRRGYNEQFF; CDR3nt: TGTGCCTGGACTAAGTATTCCCTCAGACGGGGTTACAATGAGCAGTTCTTC
abundance: once; j_gene: TRBJ2-1; v_gene: TRBV7-2; d_gene: .; CDR3aa: CASSLALAGFNEQFF; CDR3nt: TGTGCCAGCAGCTTAGCTTTAGCCGGGTTCAATGAGCAGTTCTTC
abundance: .; j_gene: TRBJ2-2; v_gene: TRBV9; d_gene: .; CDR3aa: CASSVGRGTGELFF; CDR3nt: TGTGCCAGCAGCGTAGGTCGGGGAACCGGGGAGCTGTTTTTT
abundance: .; j_gene: TRBJ2-7; v_gene: TRBV30; d_gene: .; CDR3aa: CAWSGPRGEQYF; CDR3nt: TGTGCCTGGAGTGGACCCAGGGGAGAGCAGTACTTC
abundance: .; j_gene: TRBJ2-5; v_gene: TRBV30; d_gene: TRBD2; CDR3aa: CAWSQAGGETQYF; CDR3nt: TGTGCCTGGAGTCAAGCGGGAGGAGAGACCCAGTACTTC
abundance: .; j_gene: TRBJ2-7; v_gene: TRBV7-5; d_gene: .; CDR3aa: CARSLGQGILEQYF; CDR3nt: TGTGCCAGAAGCTTAGGACAGGGGATCCTCGAGCAGTACTTC
abundance: .; j_gene: TRBJ1-4; v_gene: TRBV7-2; d_gene: .; CDR3aa: CASSLARGFEEKLFF; CDR3nt: TGTGCCAGCAGCTTAGCGCGCGGGTTTGAGGAAAAACTGTTTTTT
abundance: .; j_gene: TRBJ2-2; v_gene: TRBV10-3; d_gene: .; CDR3aa: CASGQNTGELFF; CDR3nt: TGTGCCTCCGGACAGAACACCGGGGAGCTGTTTTTT
abundance: .; j_gene: TRBJ1-4; v_gene: TRBV2; d_gene: TRBD1; CDR3aa: CASTGDRGRRLFF; CDR3nt: TGTGCCAGCACCGGGGACAGGGGAAGGAGACTGTTTTTT
abundance: .; j_gene: TRBJ2-7; v_gene: TRBV19; d_gene: .; CDR3aa: CASSMRSGSYEQYF; CDR3nt: TGTGCCAGTAGTATGAGGTCTGGGTCCTACGAGCAGTACTTC
abundance: .; j_gene: TRBJ2-7; v_gene: TRBV10-3; d_gene: TRBD2; CDR3aa: CAIRSISGSGSYEQYF; CDR3nt: TGTGCCATCAGAAGCATCAGCGGGAGCGGATCATACGAGCAGTACTTC
abundance: .; j_gene: TRBJ2-5; v_gene: TRBV28; d_gene: .; CDR3aa: CASSLGRQETQYF; CDR3nt: TGTGCCAGCAGTTTAGGGAGACAAGAGACCCAGTACTTC
abundance: .; j_gene: TRBJ1-1; v_gene: TRBV19; d_gene: .; CDR3aa: CASSPRVDTEAFF; CDR3nt: TGTGCCAGTAGCCCCAGGGTCGACACTGAAGCTTTCTTT
abundance: .; j_gene: TRBJ2-7; v_gene: TRBV28; d_gene: .; CDR3aa: CASSWSSGRGEQYF; CDR3nt: TGTGCCAGCAGTTGGAGCAGCGGACGAGGGGAGCAGTACTTC
abundance: .; j_gene: TRBJ1-5; v_gene: TRBV18; d_gene: .; CDR3aa: CASSPSGGSSNQPQHF; CDR3nt: TGTGCCAGCTCACCCTCCGGGGGTAGCAGCAATCAGCCCCAGCATTTT
abundance: once; j_gene: TRBJ2-1; v_gene: TRBV12-3/TRBV12-4; d_gene: .; CDR3aa: CASSRQFKQFF; CDR3nt: TGTGCCAGCAGTCGACAGTTCAAGCAGTTCTTC